The 20 T cell receptor beta chains below were found in one sample sequenced in a study of CD8 T cells in ankylosing spondylitis. One entry per CDR3 protein results from TCRdb running MiXCR on the 5' RACE reads. The sample carries a few hundred thousand distinct CDR3 sequences, under 12% recorded once. The sequenced sample was blood, either unsorted or a sorted T cell fraction (not recorded which). The source is a male donor with ankylosing spondylitis or in good health (not recorded which).

In this sample, this clonotype turned up many times. The CDR3 bases are TGTGCCAGCAGCCAAGTGACTAGCGAGCAAGAGACCCAGTACTTC. It is translated as CASSQVTSEQETQYF. The rearrangement joins TRBV3-1 to TRBJ2-5; 8 bases are a match to TRBD2. CDR1 is LGHDT and CDR2 is YNNKEL in the germline V gene (reference sequence). This CDR3 region has 15 residues. J was trimmed by 2 bases and V by 1 base; bases with no gene match: 3.

This clonotype has a single count. Given a much more abundant clone one base away, this may be a read error. This chain links TRBV12-3 or TRBV12-4 with TRBJ2-3, with TRBD2 matching 10 bases. CDR3 size: 15 residues. CDR3 region: CATSSAGGYSDTQYF. Written as DNA, the CDR3 is TGTGCCACCAGTTCAGCGGGGGGGTATTCGGATACGCAGTATTTT.

This clonotype was seen a few times. The V and J genes are TRBV29-1 and TRBJ2-5; D gene uncertain. Germline assignment: CDR1 SQVTM and CDR2 ANQGSEA. The CDR3 contains 12 residues. Trimming pared 3 bases from V and 0 bases from J, leaving 5 bases between. CDR3 in DNA: TGCAGCGTTGACCAAAACCAAGAGACCCAGTACTTC. Translated, it gives CSVDQNQETQYF. The full variable domain, its missing parts supplied by reference TRBV29-1 and TRBJ2-5, is SAVISQKPSRDICQRGTSLTIQCQVDSQVTMMFWYRQQPGQSLTLIATANQGSEATYESGFVIDKFPISRPNLTFSTLTVSNMSPEDSSIYLCSVDQNQETQYFGPGTRLLVL.

This clonotype was found many times. The chain is built from TRBV6-1 and TRBJ2-5, with D possibly being TRBD2 (5 bases). Trimming shortened V by 6 bases and J by 4 bases, and 12 bases separated the two germline ends. CDR1 MNHNS and CDR2 SASEGT come from the germline V gene. The CDR3 has 13 residues. As DNA, the CDR3 is TGTGCCAGCAGCCCAAACAGCGGAGAGACCCAGTACTTC. Protein product: CASSPNSGETQYF.

This clonotype was found many times. The chain carries TRBV29-1 and TRBJ1-1; D is ambiguous. Germline CDR1 is SQVTM and CDR2 is ANQGSEA. The V and J ends lost 2 bases and 6 bases respectively, with 16 bases between them. This CDR3 is built from 14 residues. The chain's CDR3 is CSVETGPRIAEAFF. CDR3 nucleotide sequence: TGCAGCGTTGAAACTGGCCCCAGGATCGCTGAAGCTTTCTTT.

On this clonotype: One end of the junction varies from germline; a read error may be responsible. This sequence joins TRBV5-1 and TRBJ2-3; 13 bases fit TRBD2. The germline gives CDR1 SGHRS, CDR2 YFSETQ. The length of the CDR3 is 16 residues. This CDR3 is CASSFGTSGAADTRYF. As DNA, the CDR3 is TGCGCCAGCAGCTTCGGGACTAGCGGGGCAGCAGATACGCGGTATTTT.

In its sample, this clonotype was seen a few times. The chain couples TRBV7-2 to TRBJ1-2; 8 nucleotides line up with TRBD1. V was pared by 7 bases and J by 8 bases, with 9 bases of the junction left unmatched. The CDR3 has 13 amino acids. In germline, CDR1 is SGHTA, CDR2 FQGNSA. CDR3 region: CASNTGQGLGYTF. The CDR3 nucleotides are TGTGCCAGCAACACCGGACAGGGTTTAGGCTACACCTTC. The variable domain in full, completed from reference TRBV7-2 and TRBJ1-2, reads GAGVSQSPSNKVTEKGKDVELRCDPISGHTALYWYRQSLGQGLEFLIYFQGNSAPDKSGLPSDRFSAERTGGSVSTLTIQRTQQEDSAVYLCASNTGQGLGYTFGSGTRLTVV.

The chain is built from TRBV6-1 and TRBJ2-7, with no clear D. Germline V gene data show CDR1 as MNHNS and CDR2 as SASEGT. This CDR3 has 14 amino acids. V lost 6 bases and J lost 3, with 15 bases in between. CDR3: CASRPSREGYEQYF. The CDR3 nucleotides are TGTGCCAGCAGACCTTCGCGAGAAGGCTACGAGCAGTACTTC.

This clonotype was seen at least ten times. This chain joins TRBV5-1 and TRBJ2-7; TRBD1 might be the D (5 bases). V shed 0 bases and J shed 4 bases, with 17 bases lying between them. The CDR3 contains 16 residues. The germline V gene encodes CDR1 SGHRS and CDR2 YFSETQ. CDR3 residues: CASSLEASYRSYEQYF. Here the CDR3 DNA reads TGCGCCAGCAGCTTGGAAGCGTCCTACAGGAGTTACGAGCAGTACTTC.

This clonotype has a count of ten or more. The CDR3 region has the DNA TGTGCCAGCAGCCGATCCCCCGACACCTACTACGAGCAGTACTTC. This translates into CASSRSPDTYYEQYF. V and J are TRBV3-1 and TRBJ2-7; D is unresolved. This CDR3 region has 15 residues. From germline, CDR1 is LGHDT and CDR2 YNNKEL (reference sequence). The V gene lost 4 bases and the J gene lost 3 bases, with 16 bases spanning the gap.

The rearrangement uses TRBV7-3 and TRBJ2-2, with D maybe TRBD2 (5 bases). The ends were cut back, 7 bases at V and 0 bases at J, with 15 bases in the middle. CDR1 and CDR2 (germline): SGHTA, FQGTGA. The CDR3 consists of 16 residues. CDR3 amino acids: CASKKGGTTNTGELFF. CDR3 in DNA: TGTGCCAGCAAGAAAGGAGGCACTACGAACACCGGGGAGCTGTTTTTT.

At least ten counts were recorded for this clonotype. The rearrangement links TRBV6-1 to TRBJ1-5; TRBD1 agrees at 8 bases. V was clipped by 6 bases and J by 5 bases; unmatched bases: 6. The CDR3 sequence is 14 residues long. CDR1 is MNHNS and CDR2 is SASEGT in the germline V gene. The CDR3 nucleotides read TGTGCCAGCAGAACCGACAGGGGCTATCAGCCCCAGCATTTT. Translated, it gives CASRTDRGYQPQHF.

This clonotype was seen only a few times. The rearrangement uses TRBV3-1 and TRBJ2-4; 10 bases align to TRBD2. Germline-derived CDR1 and CDR2 are LGHDT and YNNKEL (reference sequence). The CDR3 length is 13 residues. V shed 4 bases and J 12 bases; nucleotides not matched to a gene: 6. The CDR3 region has the DNA TGTGCCAGCAGCCCTAGCGGGGGTGGCACTCAGTACTTC. Protein sequence: CASSPSGGGTQYF.

In this sample, this clonotype turned up many times. This chain links TRBV7-3 with TRBJ2-1; 9 bases are shared with TRBD1. The CDR3 covers 14 residues. The germline CDR1 and CDR2 sequences are SGHTA and FQGTGA. Unmatched junction bases numbered 5, after V lost 2 bases and J lost 9 bases. CDR3 DNA: TGTGCCAGCAGCTTAGCACAGGGGGCTGGTGAGCAGTTCTTC. Translating it yields CASSLAQGAGEQFF.

A remark on this clonotype: Since a much larger clone is just one base distant, this may be a read error. The rearrangement links TRBV5-1 to TRBJ1-4; 7 bases fit TRBD1. The CDR3 is 15 amino acids. Losses at the gene ends were 4 bases for V and 8 bases for J; bases not matched to a gene: 11. Germline CDR1 reads SGHRS; CDR2 reads YFSETQ. The CDR3 is CASSTTETGNEKLFF. In DNA form, the CDR3 reads TGCGCCAGCAGCACAACCGAGACAGGGAACGAAAAACTGTTTTTT.

This clonotype showed up many times. J is TRBJ1-2 and V is TRBV12-3 or TRBV12-4, with 7 bases identical to TRBD1. The V gene end was trimmed by 3 bases and the J gene end by 4 bases; junction bases not matched to a gene: 8. This CDR3 has 15 residues. As DNA, the CDR3 is TGTGCCAGCAGTTTCGTAGACAGGGCGAGCTATGGCTACACCTTC. Protein product: CASSFVDRASYGYTF.

Ten or more counts support this clonotype. The J gene is TRBJ2-3, the V gene TRBV5-1; the D gene is possibly TRBD2 (5 bases). CDR1 and CDR2 (germline): SGHRS, YFSETQ. V was clipped by 5 bases and J by 5 bases, with 18 bases between them. This CDR3 comprises 15 residues. The CDR3 loop is CASRIGLDTVDTQYF. DNA of the CDR3: TGCGCCAGCAGGATTGGACTCGATACAGTAGATACGCAGTATTTT.

The chain uses TRBV7-9 and TRBJ2-3; D is perhaps TRBD2 (6 bases). V was clipped by 0 bases and J by 2 bases, with 12 bases between them. From germline, CDR1 is SEHNR and CDR2 FQNEAQ (reference sequence). The CDR3 is 16 amino acids. The DNA of the CDR3 is TGTGCCAGCAGCTTAGCGTGGAGGGGTGACACAGATACGCAGTATTTT. Encoded protein: CASSLAWRGDTDTQYF. Full variable domain (remainder filled in from reference TRBV7-9 and TRBJ2-3): DTGVSQNPRHKITKRGQNVTFRCDPISEHNRLYWYRQTLGQGPEFLTYFQNEAQLEKSRLLSDRFSAERPKGSFSTLEIQRTEQGDSAMYLCASSLAWRGDTDTQYFGPGTRLTVL.

This clonotype was detected many times. The chain carries TRBV7-8 and TRBJ2-5, with D hard to call. CDR3 length equals 14 residues. CDR1 and CDR2 from the germline V gene are SGHVS and FQNEAQ. V lost 5 bases and J 5 bases, leaving 15 bases between the germline ends. The CDR3 DNA reads as TGTGCCAGCAGCCCCCGGCCCAGTTCGGAGACCCAGTACTTC. Translation gives CASSPRPSSETQYF.

Concerning this clonotype itself: A much larger clonotype is one base distant, so this may be a read error. The chain combines TRBV28 with TRBJ2-3; tentative D call: TRBD2 (5 bases). The V end was cut by 2 bases, the J end by 10 bases, with 13 bases between. The CDR3 spans 13 residues. Germline values: CDR1 MDHEN, CDR2 SYDVKM. The CDR3 DNA is TGTGCCAGCAGTTTAGTGTCGGGGTGGGCGCAGTATTTT. This sequence encodes CASSLVSGWAQYF.